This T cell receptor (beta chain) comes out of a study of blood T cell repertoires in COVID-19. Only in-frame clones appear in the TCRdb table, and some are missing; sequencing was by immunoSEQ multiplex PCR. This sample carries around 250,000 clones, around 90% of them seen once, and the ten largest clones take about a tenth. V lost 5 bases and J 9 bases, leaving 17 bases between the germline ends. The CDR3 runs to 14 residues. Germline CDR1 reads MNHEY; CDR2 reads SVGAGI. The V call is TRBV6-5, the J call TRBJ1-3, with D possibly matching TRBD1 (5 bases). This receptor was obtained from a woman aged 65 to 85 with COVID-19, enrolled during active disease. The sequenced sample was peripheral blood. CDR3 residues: CASSLGPTQGTIYF. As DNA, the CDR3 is TGTGCCAGCAGTCTCGGGCCAACTCAGGGCACCATATATTTT.